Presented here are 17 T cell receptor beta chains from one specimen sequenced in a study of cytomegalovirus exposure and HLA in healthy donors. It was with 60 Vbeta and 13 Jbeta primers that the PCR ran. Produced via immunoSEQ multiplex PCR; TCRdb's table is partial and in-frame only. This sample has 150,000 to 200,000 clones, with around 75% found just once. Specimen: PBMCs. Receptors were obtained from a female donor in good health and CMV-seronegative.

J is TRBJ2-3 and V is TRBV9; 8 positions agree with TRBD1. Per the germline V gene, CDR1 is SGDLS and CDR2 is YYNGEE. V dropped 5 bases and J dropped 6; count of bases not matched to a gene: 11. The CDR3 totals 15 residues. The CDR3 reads CASRATSGGADTQYF. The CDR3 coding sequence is TGTGCCAGCAGAGCAACTTCAGGGGGCGCGGATACGCAGTATTTT.

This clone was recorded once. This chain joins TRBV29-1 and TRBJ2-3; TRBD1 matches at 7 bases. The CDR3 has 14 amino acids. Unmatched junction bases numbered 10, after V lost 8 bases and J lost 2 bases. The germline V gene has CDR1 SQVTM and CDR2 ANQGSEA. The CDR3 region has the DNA TGCAGCCTCGCAACACAGGGGCTCACAGATACGCAGTATTTT. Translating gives CSLATQGLTDTQYF.

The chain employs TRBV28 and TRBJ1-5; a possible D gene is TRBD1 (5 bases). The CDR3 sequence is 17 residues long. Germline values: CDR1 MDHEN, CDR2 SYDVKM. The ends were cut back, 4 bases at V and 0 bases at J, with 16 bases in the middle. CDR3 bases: TGTGCCAGCAGTTCAGGGCTGAGCGTATATAGCAATCAGCCCCAGCATTTT. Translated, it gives CASSSGLSVYSNQPQHF.

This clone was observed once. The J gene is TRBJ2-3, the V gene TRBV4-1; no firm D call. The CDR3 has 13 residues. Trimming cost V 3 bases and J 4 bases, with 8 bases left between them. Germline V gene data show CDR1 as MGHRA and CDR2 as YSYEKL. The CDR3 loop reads CASSHQDSDTQYF. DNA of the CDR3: TGCGCCAGCAGCCATCAGGATTCAGATACGCAGTATTTT.

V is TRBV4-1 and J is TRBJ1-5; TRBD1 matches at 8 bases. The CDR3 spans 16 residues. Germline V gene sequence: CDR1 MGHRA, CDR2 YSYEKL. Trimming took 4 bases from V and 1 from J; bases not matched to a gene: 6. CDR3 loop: CASSPDRGGSNQPQHF. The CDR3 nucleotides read TGCGCCAGCAGCCCCGACAGGGGAGGAAGCAATCAGCCCCAGCATTTT.

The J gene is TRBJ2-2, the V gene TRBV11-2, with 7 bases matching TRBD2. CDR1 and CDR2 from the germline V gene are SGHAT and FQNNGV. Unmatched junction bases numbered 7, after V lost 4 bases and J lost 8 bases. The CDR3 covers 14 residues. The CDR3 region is CASSSMGGPGELFF. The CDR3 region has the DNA TGTGCCAGCAGCTCCATGGGAGGGCCTGGGGAGCTGTTTTTT.

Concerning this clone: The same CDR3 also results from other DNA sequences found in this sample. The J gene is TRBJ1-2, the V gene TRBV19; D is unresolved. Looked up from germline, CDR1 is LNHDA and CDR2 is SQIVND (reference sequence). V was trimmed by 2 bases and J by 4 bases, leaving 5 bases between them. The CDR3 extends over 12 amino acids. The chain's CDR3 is CASSISVYGYTF. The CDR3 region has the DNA TGTGCCAGTAGTATATCGGTCTATGGCTACACCTTC.

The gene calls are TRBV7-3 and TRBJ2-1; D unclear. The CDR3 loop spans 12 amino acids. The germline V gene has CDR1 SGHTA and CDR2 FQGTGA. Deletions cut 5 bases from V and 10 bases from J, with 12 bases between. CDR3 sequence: CASSPQSREQFF. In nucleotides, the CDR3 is TGTGCCAGCAGCCCTCAAAGCAGGGAGCAGTTCTTC.

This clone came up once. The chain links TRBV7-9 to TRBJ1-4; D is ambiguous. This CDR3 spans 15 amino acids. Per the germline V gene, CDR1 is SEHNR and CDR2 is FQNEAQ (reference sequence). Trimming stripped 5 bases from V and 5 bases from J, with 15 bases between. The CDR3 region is CASSLGGQINEKLFF. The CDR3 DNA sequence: TGTGCCAGCAGCCTCGGCGGTCAAATAAATGAAAAACTGTTTTTT.

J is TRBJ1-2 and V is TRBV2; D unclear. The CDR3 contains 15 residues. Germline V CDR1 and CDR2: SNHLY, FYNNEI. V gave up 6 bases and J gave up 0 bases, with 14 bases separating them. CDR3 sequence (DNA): TGTGCCAGCAGGGAAACGACGACAACTAACTATGGCTACACCTTC. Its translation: CASRETTTTNYGYTF.

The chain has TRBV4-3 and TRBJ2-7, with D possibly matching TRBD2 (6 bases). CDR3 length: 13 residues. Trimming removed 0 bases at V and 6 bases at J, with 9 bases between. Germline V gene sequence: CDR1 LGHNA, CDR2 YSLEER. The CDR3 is CASSQERGREQYF. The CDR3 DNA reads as TGCGCCAGCAGCCAAGAGCGGGGTCGCGAGCAGTACTTC.

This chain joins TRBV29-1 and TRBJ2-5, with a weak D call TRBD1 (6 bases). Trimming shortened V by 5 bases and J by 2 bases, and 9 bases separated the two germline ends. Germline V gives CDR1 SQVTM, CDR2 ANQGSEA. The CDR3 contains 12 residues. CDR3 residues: CSVIRGQETQYF. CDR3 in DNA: TGCAGCGTTATAAGGGGGCAAGAGACCCAGTACTTC. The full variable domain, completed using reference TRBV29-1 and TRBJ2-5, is SAVISQKPSRDICQRGTSLTIQCQVDSQVTMMFWYRQQPGQSLTLIATANQGSEATYESGFVIDKFPISRPNLTFSTLTVSNMSPEDSSIYLCSVIRGQETQYFGPGTRLLVL.

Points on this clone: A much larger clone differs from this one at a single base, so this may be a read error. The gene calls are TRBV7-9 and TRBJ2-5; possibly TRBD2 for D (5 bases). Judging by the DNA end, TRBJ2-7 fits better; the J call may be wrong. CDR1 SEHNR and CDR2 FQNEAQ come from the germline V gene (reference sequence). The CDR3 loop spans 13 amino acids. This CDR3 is CSSSLAADYEQYF. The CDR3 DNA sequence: TGTTCCAGCAGCTTAGCAGCGGACTACGAGCAGTACTTC.

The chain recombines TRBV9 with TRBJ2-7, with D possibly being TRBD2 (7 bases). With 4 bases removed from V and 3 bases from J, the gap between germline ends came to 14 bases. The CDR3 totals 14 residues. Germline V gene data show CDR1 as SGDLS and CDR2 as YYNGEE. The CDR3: CASSKGGGYYEQYF. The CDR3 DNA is TGTGCCAGCAGCAAGGGAGGGGGTTACTACGAGCAGTACTTC.

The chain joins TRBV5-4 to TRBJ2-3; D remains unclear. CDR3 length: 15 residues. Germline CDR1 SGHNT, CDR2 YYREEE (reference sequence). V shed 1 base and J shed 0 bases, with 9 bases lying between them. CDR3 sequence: CASSLTVTSTDTQYF. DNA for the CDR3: TGTGCCAGCAGCTTGACGGTGACTAGCACAGATACGCAGTATTTT.

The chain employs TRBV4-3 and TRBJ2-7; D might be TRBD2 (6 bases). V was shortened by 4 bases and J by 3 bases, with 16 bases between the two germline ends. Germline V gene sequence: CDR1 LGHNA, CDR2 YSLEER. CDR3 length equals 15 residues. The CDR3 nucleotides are TGCGCCAGCAGCCCCTACTTGACTAGTGGCTACGAGCAGTACTTC. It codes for CASSPYLTSGYEQYF.

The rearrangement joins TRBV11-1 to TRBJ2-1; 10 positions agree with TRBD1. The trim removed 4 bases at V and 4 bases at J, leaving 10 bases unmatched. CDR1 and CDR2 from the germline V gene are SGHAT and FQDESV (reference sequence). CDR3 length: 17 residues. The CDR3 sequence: CASSYGPGQGQYNEQFF. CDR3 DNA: TGTGCCAGCAGCTATGGCCCGGGACAGGGGCAATACAATGAGCAGTTCTTC.